This TCR beta chain was captured in a study of blood T cell repertoires in COVID-19. Study-level background: Whether acute or convalescent, the COVID-19 samples came from the United States, Italy and Spain. T cells, B-cell-depleted T cells, or PBMCs provided the cDNA or gDNA that served as material.

Measured with immunoSEQ multiplex PCR; TCRdb has only the in-frame clones, and not every one. Of around 100,000 clones in the sample, 70% to 90% were seen once. Germline CDR1 is SEHNR and CDR2 is FQNEAQ (reference sequence). CDR3 length equals 14 residues. The junction had 4 bases not matched to a gene; V was cut back by 2 bases and J by 4 bases. The source is a man aged 45 to 65 with active COVID-19. The sequenced material came from peripheral blood. The chain combines TRBV7-9 with TRBJ2-7, with TRBD2 matching over 8 bases. CDR3 amino acids: CASSLRAGEYEQYF. The CDR3 coding sequence is TGTGCCAGCAGCTTAAGAGCGGGGGAATACGAGCAGTACTTC. The variable domain in full, completed from reference TRBV7-9 and TRBJ2-7, reads DTGVSQNPRHKITKRGQNVTFRCDPISEHNRLYWYRQTLGQGPEFLTYFQNEAQLEKSRLLSDRFSAERPKGSFSTLEIQRTEQGDSAMYLCASSLRAGEYEQYFGPGTRLTVT.